Following are 9 T cell receptor beta chains from one sample sequenced in a study of response to subunit inactivated influenza vaccine. TCRdb analysed the RT-PCR reads with MiXCR anew, one entry per CDR3 protein. Of about 570,000 distinct CDR3 sequences in the sample, roughly 12% were seen once. These same data were also listed under a study on T cells expressing NK-cell markers. That work contributes: It was by 5'RACE template switching with UMIs that TCR beta cDNA was made.

The sample consisted of PBMCs from blood, taken on the day of vaccination. The receptors come from a man aged 45-65 years who received an inactivated influenza vaccine.

This clonotype was picked up a small number of times. V usage is TRBV7-2 and J usage is TRBJ2-3, with 8 nucleotides matching TRBD2. This CDR3 comprises 15 residues. Germline CDR1 SGHTA, CDR2 FQGNSA. Trimming cost V 1 base and J 5 bases; bases outside gene matches: 5. CDR3 in amino acids: CASSLVSGKGDTQYF. As DNA, the CDR3 is TGTGCCAGCAGCTTAGTTAGCGGGAAGGGAGATACGCAGTATTTT. The full variable domain, its missing parts supplied by reference TRBV7-2 and TRBJ2-3, is GAGVSQSPSNKVTEKGKDVELRCDPISGHTALYWYRQSLGQGLEFLIYFQGNSAPDKSGLPSDRFSAERTGGSVSTLTIQRTQQEDSAVYLCASSLVSGKGDTQYFGPGTRLTVL.

This chain uses TRBV7-2 with TRBJ1-5, with TRBD1 matching 8 bases. With 5 bases clipped from V and 5 bases from J, the junction kept 8 bases outside the gene matches. The CDR3 totals 15 residues. The V gene's germline CDR1 is SGHTA and CDR2 FQGNSA. The CDR3 DNA reads TGTGCCAGCAGCGCGGACAGGGAGGGATATCAGCCCCAGCATTTT. Protein sequence: CASSADREGYQPQHF.

V gene TRBV6-2 or TRBV6-3 combines with J gene TRBJ2-1, with D perhaps TRBD1 or TRBD2 (7 bases each). The CDR3 sequence is 14 residues long. V was cut by 8 bases and J by 10 bases, with 21 bases left in between. The germline gives CDR1 MNHEY, CDR2 SVGEGT. CDR3 protein: CASGGGDRQWEQFF. Here the CDR3 DNA reads TGTGCCAGCGGGGGAGGGGACAGACAATGGGAGCAGTTCTTC.

This clonotype came up a few times. V and J are TRBV18 and TRBJ2-3, with D hard to call. Germline V gene data show CDR1 as KGHSH and CDR2 as LQKENI. CDR3 size: 14 residues. With 1 base removed from V and 5 bases from J, the gap between germline ends came to 10 bases. The CDR3 loop reads CASSPLTSGDTQYF. In DNA, the CDR3 is TGTGCCAGCTCACCACTGACCTCAGGAGATACGCAGTATTTT. The full variable domain, rest sourced from reference TRBV18 and TRBJ2-3, is NAGVMQNPRHLVRRRGQEARLRCSPMKGHSHVYWYRQLPEEGLKFMVYLQKENIIDESGMPKERFSAEFPKEGPSILRIQQVVRGDSAAYFCASSPLTSGDTQYFGPGTRLTVL.

The chain joins TRBV12-3 or TRBV12-4 to TRBJ2-4, with D unresolved. V lost 6 bases and J lost 2, with 14 bases in between. The CDR3 sequence is 15 residues long. CDR3 bases: TGTGCCAGCAGCCAGACTGCTCTCCCCAAAAACATTCAGTACTTC. Translated, it gives CASSQTALPKNIQYF.

This clonotype was picked up many times. The chain couples TRBV6-5 to TRBJ2-7; 7 nucleotides line up with TRBD1. The length of the CDR3 is 18 residues. Per the germline V gene, CDR1 is MNHEY and CDR2 is SVGAGI. After removal of 0 bases from V and 3 bases from J, the junction contained 14 bases not matched to a gene. The chain's CDR3 is CASSYSKHSAGGNYEQYF. The CDR3 DNA sequence: TGTGCCAGCAGTTACTCGAAACATTCAGCAGGGGGAAACTACGAGCAGTACTTC.

This clonotype was recorded a few times. The V call is TRBV5-1, the J call TRBJ2-2, with 7 bases lining up with TRBD1. Germline loops: CDR1 SGHRS, CDR2 YFSETQ. V shed 3 bases, J shed 2 bases, and the junction held 4 bases outside the gene matches. CDR3 length: 15 amino acids. DNA for the CDR3: TGCGCCAGCAGCTGGGACAGCCCCAACACCGGGGAGCTGTTTTTT. It is translated as CASSWDSPNTGELFF.

Written as DNA, the CDR3 is TGCAGTGCTCAAAATCCGGGACAGGGTTCATATGGCTACACCTTC. Its translation is CSAQNPGQGSYGYTF. The gene calls are TRBV20-1 and TRBJ1-2; 9 positions match TRBD1. The CDR3 sequence is 15 residues long. J was trimmed by 5 bases and V by 5 bases; bases with no gene match: 12. Germline V gives CDR1 DFQATT, CDR2 SNEGSKA (reference sequence).

This clonotype has only a few counts. V is TRBV7-2 and J is TRBJ2-1; D is undetermined. Trimming removed 4 bases at V and 1 base at J, with 14 bases between. In germline, CDR1 is SGHTA, CDR2 FQGNSA. The CDR3 contains 16 residues. In DNA form, the CDR3 reads TGTGCCAGCAGCTCTCCCATTTATTCGTCCTACAATGAGCAGTTCTTC. It specifies CASSSPIYSSYNEQFF.